What follows are 30 T cell receptor beta chains derived from one specimen sequenced in a study of response to subunit inactivated influenza vaccine. TCRdb re-called the RT-PCR reads with MiXCR, one entry per CDR3 protein. The data show about 160,000 distinct CDR3 sequences, roughly 11% seen once. The sample here was non-naive T cells sorted from PBMCs, taken 35 to 45 days after vaccination. These receptors originate from a man in his fifties who received an inactivated influenza vaccine.

This chain joins TRBV20-1 and TRBJ2-7; 8 bases are shared with TRBD1. CDR3 length equals 13 residues. V was pared by 3 bases and J by 5 bases, with 6 bases of the junction left unmatched. From germline, CDR1 is DFQATT and CDR2 SNEGSKA (reference sequence). CDR3 amino acids: CSASDRGTHEQYF. The CDR3, as DNA: TGCAGTGCTAGTGACAGGGGTACCCACGAGCAGTACTTC.

In its sample, this clonotype was seen many times. The V and J genes are TRBV27 and TRBJ2-7; 8 positions match TRBD1. The J segment lost 3 bases and the V segment lost 6 bases, leaving 7 bases of the junction unmatched. CDR1 and CDR2 (germline): MNHEY, SMNVEV (reference sequence). The CDR3 is 14 residues long. CDR3 loop: CASRSGGLLYEQYF. The CDR3 DNA sequence: TGTGCCAGCAGGTCAGGGGGCCTGCTCTACGAGCAGTACTTC.

The J gene is TRBJ2-3, the V gene TRBV18; TRBD1 aligns across 7 bases. This CDR3 has 14 amino acids. Looked up from germline, CDR1 is KGHSH and CDR2 is LQKENI. The J segment lost 5 bases and the V segment lost 3 bases, leaving 5 bases of the junction unmatched. DNA of the CDR3: TGTGCCAGCTCACCCGACAGGGTAGTAGATACGCAGTATTTT. Translated, it gives CASSPDRVVDTQYF. Combining the CDR3 with reference TRBV18 and TRBJ2-3 gives the whole variable domain NAGVMQNPRHLVRRRGQEARLRCSPMKGHSHVYWYRQLPEEGLKFMVYLQKENIIDESGMPKERFSAEFPKEGPSILRIQQVVRGDSAAYFCASSPDRVVDTQYFGPGTRLTVL.

The chain carries TRBV28 and TRBJ2-5; 7 bases line up with TRBD1. The CDR3 is made up of 17 amino acids. With 1 base clipped from V and 2 bases from J, the junction kept 10 bases outside the gene matches. Germline-derived CDR1 and CDR2 are MDHEN and SYDVKM. CDR3 coding DNA: TGTGCCAGCAGTTTATCCCTACGACAGGGAGCTCAAGAGACCCAGTACTTC. Encoded protein: CASSLSLRQGAQETQYF.

This clonotype appeared many times. J is TRBJ2-1 and V is TRBV7-9; 14 nucleotides align to TRBD2. After removal of 3 bases from V and 10 bases from J, the junction contained 5 bases not matched to a gene. Per germline, CDR1 SEHNR and CDR2 FQNEAQ (reference sequence). CDR3 length: 15 residues. This chain's CDR3 is CASSLGLAGVGEQFF. For the CDR3, the DNA is TGTGCCAGCAGCTTGGGACTAGCGGGAGTAGGGGAGCAGTTCTTC.

This clonotype turned up a few times. The chain employs TRBV6-2 or TRBV6-3 and TRBJ2-3; maybe TRBD1 (5 bases). Per the germline V gene, CDR1 is MNHEY and CDR2 is SVGEGT. The CDR3 runs to 16 residues. Trimming left V 5 bases short and J 4 bases short, with 19 bases between. The CDR3: CASSHATGNVPDTQYF. CDR3 in DNA: TGTGCCAGCAGTCACGCCACAGGAAATGTCCCAGATACGCAGTATTTT.

This clonotype has ten or more counts. This sequence joins TRBV5-1 and TRBJ1-4; D is unresolved. CDR1 is SGHRS, CDR2 YFSETQ, per germline. Trimming pared 0 bases from V and 5 bases from J, leaving 14 bases between. The CDR3 spans 16 residues. The CDR3 is CASSLDGPARNEKLFF. The DNA for the CDR3 is TGCGCCAGCAGCTTGGATGGCCCAGCGAGGAATGAAAAACTGTTTTTT.

This clonotype occurred a few times. The V call is TRBV5-1, the J call TRBJ2-2, with D tentatively TRBD2 (5 bases). The germline V gene encodes CDR1 SGHRS and CDR2 YFSETQ. CDR3 length: 15 residues. The ends were cut back, 4 bases at V and 0 bases at J, with 10 bases in the middle. CDR3 sequence reads: CASSRSGANTGELFF. The CDR3 DNA is TGCGCCAGCAGCCGGAGCGGCGCGAACACCGGGGAGCTGTTTTTT. The variable domain in full, completed from reference TRBV5-1 and TRBJ2-2, reads KAGVTQTPRYLIKTRGQQVTLSCSPISGHRSVSWYQQTPGQGLQFLFEYFSETQRNKGNFPGRFSGRQFSNSRSEMNVSTLELGDSALYLCASSRSGANTGELFFGEGSRLTVL.

This clonotype has more than one count but fewer than ten. V usage is TRBV7-8 and J usage is TRBJ2-1; 11 bases agree with TRBD1. Germline CDR1 is SGHVS and CDR2 is FQNEAQ. CDR3 length: 15 amino acids. Trimming at V came to 5 bases and at J to 6 bases, leaving 6 bases not matched to a gene. This CDR3 is CASSLGQGALNEQFF. The CDR3, as DNA: TGTGCCAGCAGCCTCGGACAGGGGGCTCTCAATGAGCAGTTCTTC.

This clonotype appeared many times. The chain is built from TRBV7-2 and TRBJ2-1; 7 nucleotides match TRBD2. The V and J ends lost 5 bases and 5 bases, in that order; junction bases with no gene match: 6. Germline-derived CDR1 and CDR2 are SGHTA and FQGNSA. This CDR3 has 14 residues. Here the CDR3 reads CASSPWGGHNEQFF. CDR3 DNA: TGTGCCAGCAGCCCGTGGGGGGGTCACAATGAGCAGTTCTTC.

This chain joins TRBV3-1 and TRBJ2-1; D possibly matches TRBD1 or TRBD2 (5 bases each). V was clipped by 10 bases and J by 4 bases, with 17 bases between them. From germline, CDR1 is LGHDT and CDR2 YNNKEL (reference sequence). The CDR3 covers 14 residues. CDR3 protein: CATSGTQRYNEQFF. The CDR3 DNA reads as TGTGCCACATCCGGGACCCAAAGGTACAATGAGCAGTTCTTC.

The chain links TRBV5-5 to TRBJ2-7; D might be TRBD1 (7 bases). The CDR3 loop spans 14 amino acids. With 2 bases removed from V and 3 bases from J, the gap between germline ends came to 12 bases. Germline loops: CDR1 SGHKS, CDR2 YYEKEE (reference sequence). CDR3 DNA: TGTGCCAGCAGCTTCACCAGGGGGGTCTACGAGCAGTACTTC. Translating it yields CASSFTRGVYEQYF.

Ten or more counts support this clonotype. This chain links TRBV5-5 with TRBJ2-7; 8 positions agree with TRBD2. Per germline, CDR1 SGHKS and CDR2 YYEKEE (reference sequence). CDR3 length equals 15 residues. The ends lost 1 base at V and 7 bases at J; junction bases unmatched: 10. The chain's CDR3 is CASSLTTGGPLEQYF. The CDR3 DNA follows: TGTGCCAGCAGCTTGACGACGGGAGGGCCCTTGGAGCAGTACTTC.

The chain is built from TRBV7-2 and TRBJ2-3, with D possibly being TRBD2 (5 bases). Germline CDR1 is SGHTA and CDR2 is FQGNSA. There are 14 residues in the CDR3. V lost 6 bases to trimming and J lost 0 bases, with 10 bases between them. As DNA, the CDR3 is TGTGCCAGCAGACTAGGCCCTAGCACAGATACGCAGTATTTT. Protein: CASRLGPSTDTQYF.

This clonotype was recorded many times. V is TRBV6-5 and J is TRBJ2-3; D is perhaps TRBD1 (5 bases). Trimming left V 6 bases short and J 7 bases short, with 8 bases between. The CDR3 runs to 11 residues. Germline CDR1 and CDR2: MNHEY and SVGAGI. In DNA, the CDR3 is TGTGCCAGCAGCGACAGCCATACGCAGTATTTT. It codes for CASSDSHTQYF.

This clonotype was counted ten times or more. This sequence joins TRBV5-6 and TRBJ2-2, with 10 bases fitting TRBD1. This CDR3 is built from 16 residues. In germline, CDR1 is SGHDT, CDR2 YYEEEE. Trimming at V came to 2 bases and at J to 6 bases, leaving 7 bases not matched to a gene. The CDR3 sequence is CASSLLGTGDSGELFF. The DNA for the CDR3 is TGTGCCAGCAGCTTATTGGGGACAGGGGATTCCGGGGAGCTGTTTTTT.

The chain has TRBV21-1 and TRBJ2-2; no DNA check was done on the table's D call, TRBD1. TRBV21-1 has pseudogene status. The CDR3 is 16 amino acids. The CDR3 spells CASSNPGQGNTGELFF. CDR3 sequence (DNA): TGTGCCAGCAGCAACCCCGGACAGGGGAACACCGGGGAGCTGTTTTTT.

The genes are TRBV7-9 and TRBJ2-3; 7 bases fit TRBD1. This CDR3 region has 15 residues. Germline assignment: CDR1 SEHNR and CDR2 FQNEAQ (reference sequence). The trim removed 4 bases at V and 3 bases at J, leaving 7 bases unmatched. CDR3 in DNA: TGTGCCAGCAGCTGGAGGACAGGACCGACAGATACGCAGTATTTT. Its translation: CASSWRTGPTDTQYF. The entire variable domain, with the rest obtained from reference TRBV7-9 and TRBJ2-3, is as follows: DTGVSQNPRHKITKRGQNVTFRCDPISEHNRLYWYRQTLGQGPEFLTYFQNEAQLEKSRLLSDRFSAERPKGSFSTLEIQRTEQGDSAMYLCASSWRTGPTDTQYFGPGTRLTVL.

This clonotype came up a few times. The V and J genes are TRBV7-3 and TRBJ2-1, with 10 bases lining up with TRBD2. This CDR3 contains 14 residues. The ends lost 4 bases at V and 5 bases at J; junction bases unmatched: 2. Germline CDR1 reads SGHTA; CDR2 reads FQGTGA. The CDR3 spells CASSSLAGDNEQFF. The DNA for the CDR3 is TGTGCCAGCAGCTCCCTAGCGGGAGACAATGAGCAGTTCTTC.

In this sample, this clonotype turned up a few times. The CDR3 sequence is CASSQDSNLLALHF. The DNA of the CDR3 is TGTGCCAGCAGCCAAGATAGTAACCTCCTAGCCCTCCACTTT. The J gene is TRBJ1-6, the V gene TRBV4-2, with unresolved D. There are 14 residues in the CDR3. The germline V gene encodes CDR1 LGHNA and CDR2 YNFKEQ. V was clipped by 0 bases and J by 14 bases, with 14 bases between them.

This clonotype has ten or more counts. This chain joins TRBV2 and TRBJ2-3; 16 bases fit TRBD2. This CDR3 is 16 amino acids long. Germline CDR1 is SNHLY and CDR2 is FYNNEI. The V segment lost 6 bases and the J segment 3 bases; nucleotides outside the gene matches: 3. The CDR3 sequence: CASRTGLAGGTDTQYF. Written as DNA, the CDR3 is TGTGCCAGCAGAACGGGACTAGCGGGGGGGACAGATACGCAGTATTTT.

This clonotype was seen only a few times. J is TRBJ2-5 and V is TRBV6-5; 10 bases line up with TRBD1. Per germline, CDR1 MNHEY and CDR2 SVGAGI. Trimming cost V 2 bases and J 5 bases; bases outside gene matches: 5. The CDR3 covers 15 residues. CDR3 nucleotides: TGTGCCAGCAGTTACGGGGGGACAGGGGTGGAGACCCAGTACTTC. Its protein product is CASSYGGTGVETQYF.

The chain uses TRBV2 and TRBJ1-3, with D possibly matching TRBD1 (6 bases). The V end lost 3 bases, the J end lost 0 bases, and 9 bases lay between the germline ends. Germline CDR1 SNHLY, CDR2 FYNNEI. The CDR3 loop spans 15 amino acids. The CDR3 sequence: CASSEQTGSGNTIYF. CDR3 DNA sequence: TGTGCCAGCAGTGAGCAGACAGGCTCTGGAAACACCATATATTTT. The complete variable domain, with remaining parts taken from reference TRBV2 and TRBJ1-3, reads EPEVTQTPSHQVTQMGQEVILRCVPISNHLYFYWYRQILGQKVEFLVSFYNNEISEKSEIFDDQFSVERPDGSNFTLKIRSTKLEDSAMYFCASSEQTGSGNTIYFGEGSWLTVV.

This chain connects TRBV5-1 to TRBJ2-3, with TRBD2 as a possible D gene (6 bases). Trimming left V 4 bases short and J 0 bases short, with 12 bases between. Germline-derived CDR1 and CDR2 are SGHRS and YFSETQ. The CDR3 has 15 amino acids. CDR3 in amino acids: CASSPGTLSTDTQYF. For the CDR3, the DNA is TGCGCCAGCAGCCCCGGGACTCTAAGCACAGATACGCAGTATTTT.

The sample holds many counts of this clonotype. The chain has TRBV20-1 and TRBJ2-7; 11 positions match TRBD2. The CDR3 sequence is 15 residues long. The trim removed 5 bases at V and 1 base at J, leaving 7 bases unmatched. CDR1 DFQATT and CDR2 SNEGSKA come from the germline V gene (reference sequence). CDR3: CSAFPIAGGSYEQYF. For the CDR3, the DNA is TGCAGTGCTTTTCCCATAGCGGGGGGGTCCTACGAGCAGTACTTC.

Many counts were recorded for this clonotype. This chain joins TRBV20-1 and TRBJ1-1; TRBD1 aligns across 8 bases. There are 13 residues in the CDR3. Germline CDR1 DFQATT, CDR2 SNEGSKA (reference sequence). The V and J ends lost 7 bases and 1 base, in that order; junction bases with no gene match: 5. The CDR3 region is CSGQGMENTEAFF. CDR3 in DNA: TGCAGTGGACAGGGGATGGAGAACACTGAAGCTTTCTTT.

V is TRBV4-3 and J is TRBJ2-3, with 9 bases aligning to TRBD2. The length of the CDR3 is 16 residues. The V and J ends lost 2 bases and 0 bases, in that order; junction bases with no gene match: 3. Germline CDR1 is LGHNA and CDR2 is YSLEER. The CDR3: CASSQLAGPSTDTQYF. CDR3 nucleotides: TGCGCCAGCAGCCAACTAGCGGGGCCTAGCACAGATACGCAGTATTTT.

The CDR3 region has the DNA TGTGCCAGCAGCTTTGGGGGGCCAGCCACCGGGGAGCTGTTTTTT. It encodes CASSFGGPATGELFF. The rearrangement joins TRBV5-4 to TRBJ2-2; TRBD1 or TRBD2 may be the D gene (6 bases each). This CDR3 contains 15 residues. CDR1 SGHNT and CDR2 YYREEE come from the germline V gene (reference sequence). V shed 2 bases and J shed 4 bases, with 12 bases lying between them.

This clonotype has more than one count but fewer than ten. The chain uses TRBV25-1 and TRBJ1-6, with 9 bases identical to TRBD1. CDR3 length equals 14 residues. Trimming removed 3 bases from V and 9 bases from J; junction bases left unmatched: 3. CDR1 is MGHDK, CDR2 SYGVNS, per germline. The CDR3, as DNA: TGTGCCAGCAGTGAGAGGGACAGGGTTTCACCCCTCCACTTT. Its translation: CASSERDRVSPLHF.

This clonotype was recorded many times. The chain carries TRBV28 and TRBJ2-2, with D perhaps TRBD1 or TRBD2 (6 bases each). This CDR3 region has 15 residues. V was pared by 2 bases and J by 5 bases, with 12 bases between. Per the germline V gene, CDR1 is MDHEN and CDR2 is SYDVKM. The CDR3: CASSLEGGRTGELFF. The CDR3 coding sequence is TGTGCCAGCAGTTTAGAAGGGGGGAGAACCGGGGAGCTGTTTTTT.